The 2 T cell receptor beta chains below were found in one sample sequenced in a study of blood T cell repertoires in COVID-19. Sequencing was performed with immunoSEQ multiplex PCR; in TCRdb, only in-frame clones are kept and a portion is missing. The sample lists over 200,000 clones, 88% seen once, with roughly 2.5% in the top ten. Sequenced: peripheral blood. The origin of the receptors is a woman aged 55-70 years with acute or convalescent COVID-19.

The chain combines TRBV23-1 with TRBJ1-5; 7 nucleotides agree with TRBD1. TRBV23-1 is marked as an open reading frame, function uncertain. Trimming cost V 3 bases and J 6 bases; bases outside gene matches: 8. The CDR3 is 15 amino acids. The CDR3 region has the DNA TGCGCCAGCAGTCATTGGGACAGTACAGGTCAGCCCCAGCATTTT. Translated: CASSHWDSTGQPQHF.

This clone was recorded only once. V and J are TRBV19 and TRBJ2-3, with 8 nucleotides matching TRBD1. CDR3 length equals 14 residues. The J segment lost 7 bases and the V segment lost 3 bases, leaving 6 bases of the junction unmatched. Germline CDR1 and CDR2: LNHDA and SQIVND (reference sequence). The CDR3 DNA reads as TGTGCCAGTAGTATCCGGCAGGGGGCTAATACGCAGTATTTT. The encoded protein is CASSIRQGANTQYF.